This entry describes one T cell receptor beta chain. This sample is drawn from a study of shared clonotypes between healthy human individuals. Study in general: Per donor, CD8 memory used one plate, CD8 naive used two, CD4 memory used three and CD4 naive used three.

CD45RO negativity and positive selection for CCR7 defined naive CD8 cells, a population that excluded terminally differentiated effector memory CD45RA+ cells. Each replicate PCR on the sorted subsets used 200 to 250 ng DNA (approximately 33,000 T cell genomes). Sequencing used immunoSEQ multiplex PCR; TCRdb keeps in-frame clones, though not all of them. In the table there are around 2.1 million clones, approximately 94% of which are singletons. Germline V gives CDR1 SGHRS, CDR2 YFSETQ. V lost 2 bases and J 2 bases, leaving 12 bases between the germline ends. The CDR3 spans 15 residues. This TCR derives from a man aged 18 to 30 in good health. Some clones in this sample may be carry-over from other donors' samples. The sequenced sample consisted of naive CD8+ T cells from PBMCs. V is TRBV5-1 and J is TRBJ2-3; D remains unclear. CDR3 DNA sequence: TGCGCCAGCAGCTTAGGTTCTACCCACACAGATACGCAGTATTTT. This gives the protein CASSLGSTHTDTQYF. The variable domain in full, with the rest retrieved from reference TRBV5-1 and TRBJ2-3, is KAGVTQTPRYLIKTRGQQVTLSCSPISGHRSVSWYQQTPGQGLQFLFEYFSETQRNKGNFPGRFSGRQFSNSRSEMNVSTLELGDSALYLCASSLGSTHTDTQYFGPGTRLTVL.